The T cell receptor beta chain under discussion was sequenced for a study of cytomegalovirus exposure and HLA in healthy donors. Study-level results: Further analysis was carried out later, and it showed several of the most significant clusters appearing linked to common viral pathogens. Usually a TCR sequence was rare, but some public TCRs were found in many donors.

With regard to this clone: Its specificity is unknown.

Germline values: CDR1 SGHDT, CDR2 YYEEEE. CDR3 length: 16 residues. V lost 2 bases and J lost 6, with 18 bases in between. The PCR had 60 Vbeta and 13 Jbeta primers. The table came from immunoSEQ multiplex PCR; TCRdb's copy has only in-frame clones and leaves some out. The sample contains fewer than 200,000 clones, 60% to 80% of which appear only once. The chain couples TRBV5-6 to TRBJ1-5, with D tentatively TRBD1 (6 bases). Material: PBMCs. The origin of this receptor is a woman between 50 and 59 years old in good health and CMV-seropositive. This CDR3 is CASSFMLSGVAQPQHF. CDR3 in DNA: TGTGCCAGCAGCTTCATGTTGTCAGGGGTCGCTCAGCCCCAGCATTTT. The full variable domain, in which reference TRBV5-6 and TRBJ1-5 provide the parts outside the CDR3, is DAGVTQSPTHLIKTRGQQVTLRCSPKSGHDTVSWYQQALGQGPQFIFQYYEEEERQRGNFPDRFSGHQFPNYSSELNVNALLLGDSALYLCASSFMLSGVAQPQHFGDGTRLSIL.